This record looks at one TCR beta chain sequence and its context. Its specificity is unknown. These data belong to a study of T cell repertoires in cytomegalovirus infection. A single record per CDR3 protein comes from TCRdb applying MiXCR to the reads. This sample has around 340,000 distinct CDR3 sequences, with 25% to 30% found just once. Trimming took off 6 bases at V and 1 base at J, with 13 bases between the two ends. CDR3 size: 15 residues. The chain combines TRBV12-3 or TRBV12-4 with TRBJ2-1; D is possibly TRBD1 (7 bases). The sequences come from cultured PBMCs, collected from culture after CMV antigen stimulation. The sequence came from a human donor in good health (CMV status not recorded). Some clones in this sample may be carry-over from other donors' samples. This chain's CDR3 is CASRGRTGSYNEQFF. Written as DNA, the CDR3 is TGTGCCAGCAGGGGGAGGACAGGTTCCTACAATGAGCAGTTCTTC.